The 19 T cell receptor beta chains listed next were all sequenced from one sample in a study of T cell repertoires and HLA-DP antigens. The sample designation means: CD137+ CD4 T cells sorted after culture with HeLa expressing allogeneic HLA-DP. Cells were stimulated with HeLa cells transduced with HLA-DPA1/DPB1, HLA-DM, invariant chain and CD80. CD4+ cells expanded for 15 days were restimulated approximately 22 h with allogeneic-DPB1 HeLa cells. TCRdb's copy holds only in-frame clones and misses some; the assay was immunoSEQ multiplex PCR. The sample records about 700 clones, roughly 53% being singletons. Sequenced input: alloreactive CD137+ CD4+ T cells from cultured PBMCs. The subset here: CD137+ CD4+ cells sorted after 24 h restimulation with the allogeneic HLA-DP-expressing HeLa cells. Receptors originate from a woman aged 18-29 years in good health and CMV-seronegative.

This sequence joins TRBV6-6 and TRBJ2-7; D possibly matches TRBD1 or TRBD2 (5 bases each). Germline values: CDR1 MNHNY, CDR2 SVGAGI (reference sequence). V lost 4 bases and J 0 bases, leaving 13 bases between the germline ends. The CDR3 covers 15 residues. The DNA of the CDR3 is TGTGCCAGCAGTTCGGGACGTTTCGTCTCCTACGAGCAGTACGTC. It specifies CASSSGRFVSYEQYV.

CDR3 sequence reads: CASSPPGKGVLSSPLHF. In DNA form, the CDR3 reads TGTGCCAGCAGCCCCCCGGGTAAAGGGGTTCTGAGCTCACCCCTCCACTTT. The chain joins TRBV7-9 to TRBJ1-6; D possibly corresponds to TRBD1 (5 bases). This CDR3 has 17 residues. Germline V gene data show CDR1 as SEHNR and CDR2 as FQNEAQ (reference sequence). V lost 5 bases to trimming and J lost 10 bases, with 24 bases between them.

V and J are TRBV5-1 and TRBJ2-5; weak D call: TRBD1 (5 bases). The length of the CDR3 is 14 residues. Germline V gene sequence: CDR1 SGHRS, CDR2 YFSETQ. The V end was cut by 6 bases, the J end by 1 base, with 13 bases between. The CDR3 DNA reads TGCGCCAGCACCCAGACAGCGACCCAAGAGACCCAGTACTTC. Translated, it gives CASTQTATQETQYF.

The rearrangement links TRBV11-2 to TRBJ2-2; D is uncertain. Germline CDR1 and CDR2: SGHAT and FQNNGV. The CDR3 consists of 14 residues. Trimming stripped 5 bases from V and 2 bases from J, with 9 bases between. The DNA for the CDR3 is TGTGCCAGCAGCAAGGGCCTTAACACCGGGGAGCTGTTTTTT. Protein product: CASSKGLNTGELFF.

This rearrangement joins TRBV7-2 to TRBJ1-5; D is undetermined. The CDR3 covers 12 residues. The germline V gene has CDR1 SGHTA and CDR2 FQGNSA. V dropped 3 bases and J dropped 4 bases, with 4 bases sitting between them. As DNA, the CDR3 is TGTGCCAGCAGCTTCAGGAATCAGCCCCAGCATTTT. Amino acid sequence: CASSFRNQPQHF.

The chain links TRBV30 to TRBJ2-3; D remains ambiguous. V lost 7 bases and J 9 bases, leaving 11 bases between the germline ends. This CDR3 is built from 10 residues. The germline V gene encodes CDR1 GTSNPN and CDR2 SVGIG (reference sequence). The CDR3 DNA reads TGTGCCTCCTCACATGACACGCAGTATTTT. Its translation is CASSHDTQYF.

This sequence joins TRBV5-6 and TRBJ1-1; D uncertain. Trimming took 2 bases from V and 0 from J, leaving 8 bases between them. CDR3 length: 14 residues. CDR1 is SGHDT and CDR2 is YYEEEE in the germline V gene. The CDR3 region has the DNA TGTGCCAGCAGCTTAGTGGCCGTGAACACTGAAGCTTTCTTT. It translates to CASSLVAVNTEAFF.

This clone is labeled large. The chain is built from TRBV29-1 and TRBJ2-2; maybe TRBD1 (6 bases). The ends were cut back, 4 bases at V and 4 bases at J, with 13 bases in the middle. Looked up from germline, CDR1 is SQVTM and CDR2 is ANQGSEA. CDR3 length: 14 amino acids. Written as DNA, the CDR3 is TGCAGCGTTGGTAACAGGGCCGGCACCGGGGAGCTGTTTTTT. It yields the protein CSVGNRAGTGELFF.

The rearrangement joins TRBV7-9 to TRBJ2-7, with TRBD2 as a possible D gene (5 bases). Germline CDR1 SEHNR, CDR2 FQNEAQ (reference sequence). CDR3 length: 11 amino acids. Between the trimmed V and J ends, which lost 5 bases and 3 bases, there was a span of 5 bases. The CDR3 region is CASSRDYEQYF. The CDR3 coding sequence is TGTGCCAGCAGCCGGGACTACGAGCAGTACTTC.

This clone has only one observation. The V and J genes are TRBV28 and TRBJ2-5; 7 bases are a match to TRBD1. CDR1 and CDR2 from the germline V gene are MDHEN and SYDVKM. V gave up 9 bases and J gave up 2 bases; unmatched junction bases: 9. The CDR3 totals 14 residues. The CDR3 DNA reads TGTGCCAGTAACAGGGGTTGGGCGCAAGAGACCCAGTACTTC. This encodes CASNRGWAQETQYF.

This clone ranks as large (0.1 to 1%). The V call is TRBV28, the J call TRBJ1-2, with 9 bases lining up with TRBD1. CDR3 size: 14 residues. The germline gives CDR1 MDHEN, CDR2 SYDVKM. With 3 bases clipped from V and 10 bases from J, the junction kept 9 bases outside the gene matches. The DNA for the CDR3 is TGTGCCAGCAGTTTGGCACAGGGGGCGCGTGCCTACACCTTC. Encoded protein: CASSLAQGARAYTF.

The chain recombines TRBV27 with TRBJ2-1; 7 bases map to TRBD2. J was trimmed by 7 bases and V by 4 bases; bases with no gene match: 16. There are 17 residues in the CDR3. Germline V lookup: CDR1 MNHEY, CDR2 SMNVEV (reference sequence). The CDR3 sequence is CASSYGAGASYMNEQFF. The CDR3 DNA follows: TGTGCCAGCAGTTACGGGGCGGGAGCGAGTTATATGAATGAGCAGTTCTTC.

The chain recombines TRBV5-3 with TRBJ2-7, with D perhaps TRBD1 (5 bases). TRBV5-3 is known as an ORF, though its function is uncertain. The CDR3 runs to 12 residues. The ends were cut back, 8 bases at V and 6 bases at J, with 15 bases in the middle. CDR3 sequence reads: CASSPRTGEQYF. Written as DNA, the CDR3 is TGTGCCAGCAGCCCTCGAACAGGCGAGCAGTACTTC.

This clone occurred a few times. This chain links TRBV5-4 with TRBJ2-7, with D tentatively TRBD1 (5 bases). The germline V gene has CDR1 SGHNT and CDR2 YYREEE (reference sequence). The CDR3 is 12 amino acids. Trimming removed 4 bases at V and 6 bases at J, with 11 bases between. The CDR3 protein is CASSPRTGEQYF. Here the CDR3 DNA reads TGTGCCAGCAGCCCTCGAACAGGCGAGCAGTACTTC.

The CDR3 loop is CASSMEGNQPQHF. The CDR3 nucleotides read TGTGCCAGCAGTATGGAGGGCAATCAGCCCCAGCATTTT. This sequence joins TRBV6-5 and TRBJ1-5; D remains ambiguous. The germline V gene encodes CDR1 MNHEY and CDR2 SVGAGI. CDR3 length: 13 amino acids. V was shortened by 5 bases and J by 2 bases, with 7 bases between the two germline ends.

This clone came up once. V usage is TRBV28 and J usage is TRBJ1-2, with D hard to call. The germline gives CDR1 MDHEN, CDR2 SYDVKM. CDR3 length: 12 amino acids. Trimming cost V 7 bases and J 8 bases, with 14 bases left between them. In DNA, the CDR3 is TGTGCCAGCACCTCCCTGGCTACGGGCTACACCTTC. It codes for CASTSLATGYTF.

The rearrangement joins TRBV12-5 to TRBJ2-3; the D gene is possibly TRBD1 (6 bases). The V gene's germline CDR1 is LGHNT and CDR2 FRNRAP. The CDR3 has 15 residues. The germline V and J ends were trimmed by 1 base and 0 bases, with 8 bases remaining between them. The CDR3 loop is CASGLGDKSTDTQYF. CDR3 DNA: TGTGCTAGTGGTTTGGGGGACAAGAGCACAGATACGCAGTATTTT.

Of note for this clone: At one of its ends the junction is not consistent with the germline gene, which may arise from a read error. The V and J genes are TRBV19 and TRBJ1-5, with D unresolved. The CDR3 contains 16 residues. Germline lookup yields CDR1 LNHDA and CDR2 SQIVND (reference sequence). CDR3 nucleotide sequence: TGTGCCAGTAGGATAGTAGGGAGCTTTAGCAATCAGCCCCAGCATTTT. Residues: CASRIVGSFSNQPQHF.

This rearrangement joins TRBV5-1 to TRBJ1-3; D uncertain. Per germline, CDR1 SGHRS and CDR2 YFSETQ. The V and J ends lost 0 bases and 1 base respectively, with 8 bases between them. This CDR3 is 15 amino acids long. In nucleotides, the CDR3 is TGCGCCAGCAGCTTGGAGTTGGCATCTGGAAACACCATATATTTT. Translating gives CASSLELASGNTIYF.